The sequence of this T cell receptor (beta chain) was determined in a study of vaccination effects on CD4 cells after COVID-19. As to this clone: Its antigen is currently unknown.

The protocol was immunoSEQ multiplex PCR, while the TCRdb copy is restricted to in-frame clones and leaves out a portion. In the table there are tens of thousands of clones, approximately 81% of which are singletons. With more than nine days of culture completed, CD4+ T cells were isolated. The germline gives CDR1 SGHRS, CDR2 YFSETQ. V dropped 4 bases and J dropped 5 bases, with 15 bases sitting between them. CDR3 length equals 14 residues. The sequencing here drew on CD4+ T cells from PBMCs cultured without peptide, taken before COVID-19 vaccination. The chain is built from TRBV5-1 and TRBJ1-2; tentatively, D is TRBD1 (6 bases). This receptor was identified in a human donor who had a prior SARS-CoV-2 infection. The CDR3 DNA reads TGCGCCAGCAGCAACTCCCCAGGGGAATATGGCTACACCTTC. This sequence encodes CASSNSPGEYGYTF.